The sequence of this TCR beta chain was determined in a study of OX40 agonist ivuxolimab in advanced cancers. About the study as a whole: The costimulatory receptor OX40 (CD134) was targeted by ivuxolimab, a fully human IgG2 agonistic monoclonal antibody. Intravenous ivuxolimab was administered to patients every 2 weeks at six dose levels: 0.01, 0.1, 0.3, 1.5, 3 and 10 mg/kg. Among the roughly 52 dose-escalation patients, 19 had hepatocellular carcinoma, around 15 melanoma, 9 renal cell carcinoma and 9 head and neck cancer. In the dose-escalation cohort, 70% to 85% of patients were male, and the mean age was 60 years with a range of roughly 20 to 79. Prior anti-PD-1, anti-PD-L1 or anti-CTLA-4 therapy was permitted, and about two fifths of dose-escalation patients had received checkpoint inhibitors. Partial responses occurred in three dose-escalation patients, of whom one had hepatocellular carcinoma and two had cutaneous melanoma. Peripheral TCRbeta sequencing aimed to test whether ivuxolimab altered TCR sequence diversity and caused clonal T-cell expansion. The paper covers the monotherapy dose-escalation part of the phase I ivuxolimab trial, which included N = 52 patients.

At the junction V is shortened by 5 bases and J by 2 bases, with 7 bases in between. Per the germline V gene, SGHTA is the CDR1 and FQGNSA is the CDR2. The CDR3 runs 13 residues from the cysteine to the phenylalanine. The only DNA kept is the CDR3, 39 bases in frame from the first base. A note on this clone: Its antigen is unknown. Base qualities are missing; no much larger clone stands one base away.

Beyond this particular receptor, the publication reports: In partial responders in the 0.1-3.0 mg/kg groups, normalized peripheral clonal expansion was found to be among the lowest, especially among CD8+ T cells. After ivuxolimab, more expanded clones were found on average in CD8+ T cells than in CD4+ T cells. The antigen specificity of the clonally expanded peripheral T cells was not determined. Clonal expansion of both CD4+ and CD8+ blood T cells was observed from baseline to week 6 at doses 0.1 to 3.0 mg/kg. Low levels of normalized T-cell clonal expansion were also seen in some patients who did not respond.

Genomic DNA was isolated from the sorted cells so that the TCRbeta CDR3 region could be sequenced. TCRbeta CDR3 regions were sequenced using the immunoSEQ Assay. Imported from immuneACCESS, the table was reduced by TCRdb to in-frame sequences with V and J called. These copies leave out some clones; in studies compared against another copy, an unresolved V gene accounts for under half, and the cause of the remainder is not known. The sample contains nearly 85,000 clones, 70% to 90% of them found a single time. The top ten hold approximately 0.79% of the sample. The trial excluded patients who had a history of autoimmune disease or who were on systemic immunosuppression. Peripheral blood for TCR sequencing was drawn from every dose cohort at baseline, at cycle 4 day 1 and at cycle 7 day 1. Samples came from an open-label, multicenter, first-in-human phase I dose-escalation trial of ivuxolimab. Adults with locally advanced or metastatic head and neck squamous cell, hepatocellular, melanoma or renal cell carcinoma were enrolled in the trial. Before TCR sequencing, CD4+ T cells and CD8+ T cells were sorted from peripheral blood as separate populations.

The sample was CD4+ or CD8+ T cells sorted from blood, taken in a trial of the OX40 agonist ivuxolimab. This receptor was obtained from an adult with an advanced solid tumor such as melanoma, head and neck, liver or kidney cancer. The rearranged segments are TRBV7-2 and TRBJ1-5, with the D gene call left open. In nucleotides, the sequence is TGTGCCAGCAGCGCCCCAGGCAATCAGCCCCAGCATTTT. Translation gives CASSAPGNQPQHF.